This is a list of T cell receptor beta chains from one sample in a study of OX40 agonist ivuxolimab in advanced cancers. The data were produced by immunoSEQ multiplex PCR, yet TCRdb's version contains in-frame clones alone and is incomplete. This sample has around 33,000 clones; over 90% occur once, and the top ten carry 4% to 5%. Sequences were derived from CD4+ or CD8+ T cells sorted from blood, sampled in a trial of the OX40 agonist ivuxolimab. These TCRs come from an adult with an advanced solid tumor such as melanoma, head and neck, liver or kidney cancer. The CDR3 runs from the conserved cysteine through the conserved F or W. Fields, in order: CDR3 length, J gene, V gene, CDR3 protein.

len: 15; j_gene: TRBJ2-1; v_gene: TRBV19; CDR3aa: CASRAGQGSYNEQFF
len: 12; j_gene: TRBJ1-2; v_gene: TRBV28; CDR3aa: CASSSAEDGYTF
len: 18; j_gene: TRBJ1-1; v_gene: TRBV18; CDR3aa: CASSPLAGQGLMNTEAFF
len: 17; j_gene: TRBJ2-1; v_gene: TRBV19; CDR3aa: CASSIEGPASSYNEQFF
len: 14; j_gene: TRBJ1-2; v_gene: TRBV28; CDR3aa: CASSLTAHRYGYTF
len: 18; j_gene: TRBJ1-1; v_gene: TRBV14; CDR3aa: CASSQEGEQGTGLTEAFF
len: 14; j_gene: TRBJ1-2; v_gene: TRBV6-4; CDR3aa: CASSDTATGRGYTF
len: 16; j_gene: TRBJ2-7; v_gene: TRBV5-1; CDR3aa: CASSLGTSGSSYEQYF
len: 12; j_gene: TRBJ2-3; v_gene: TRBV28; CDR3aa: CASGSPTDTQYF
len: 11; j_gene: TRBJ2-5; v_gene: TRBV5-4; CDR3aa: CASSLDETQYF
len: 18; j_gene: TRBJ2-2; v_gene: TRBV4-2; CDR3aa: CASSQDLSSGGNTGELFF
len: 15; j_gene: TRBJ1-6; v_gene: TRBV27; CDR3aa: CASSYVGQGGSPLHF
len: 14; j_gene: TRBJ2-1; v_gene: TRBV5-4; CDR3aa: CASSLPGDGREQFF
len: 15; j_gene: TRBJ2-5; v_gene: TRBV19; CDR3aa: CASSARQGVIETQYF
len: 14; j_gene: TRBJ1-5; v_gene: TRBV4-1; CDR3aa: CASSRQGAYQPQHF
len: 14; j_gene: TRBJ2-2; v_gene: TRBV7-3; CDR3aa: CASSNRGATGELFF
len: 14; j_gene: TRBJ2-3; v_gene: TRBV6-6; CDR3aa: CASSLTREADTQYF
len: 14; j_gene: TRBJ1-1; v_gene: TRBV13; CDR3aa: CASSLVGALTEAFF
len: 16; j_gene: TRBJ1-3; v_gene: TRBV18; CDR3aa: CASSWGQADSGNTIYF
len: 14; j_gene: TRBJ1-6; v_gene: TRBV28; CDR3aa: CATGAVDLYSPLHF
len: 15; j_gene: TRBJ2-3; v_gene: TRBV21-1; CDR3aa: CASSPINSCTDTQYF
len: 11; j_gene: TRBJ2-7; v_gene: TRBV5-1; CDR3aa: CASKDLYEQYF
len: 14; j_gene: TRBJ1-1; v_gene: TRBV28; CDR3aa: CASSPLTGNTEAFF
len: 12; j_gene: TRBJ2-1; v_gene: TRBV7-9; CDR3aa: CASSRSYNEQFF
len: 11; j_gene: TRBJ2-1; v_gene: TRBV6-4; CDR3aa: CASSSSGKQFF
len: 11; j_gene: TRBJ2-1; v_gene: TRBV7-8; CDR3aa: CASSKLNEQFF
len: 17; j_gene: TRBJ2-3; v_gene: TRBV9; CDR3aa: CASSVDLGTGALDTQYF
len: 11; j_gene: TRBJ2-5; v_gene: TRBV5-1; CDR3aa: CASRDGETQYF
len: 16; j_gene: TRBJ2-5; v_gene: TRBV5-1; CDR3aa: CASSLNTGVGLETQYF
len: 15; j_gene: TRBJ1-5; v_gene: TRBV15; CDR3aa: CATSRDRVQNQPQHF
len: 15; j_gene: TRBJ1-5; v_gene: TRBV28; CDR3aa: CASSLGRYSNQPQHF
len: 13; j_gene: TRBJ1-2; v_gene: TRBV29-1; CDR3aa: CSVEDTRNHGYTF
len: 13; j_gene: TRBJ1-4; v_gene: TRBV19; CDR3aa: CASKNRGQEKLFF
len: 14; j_gene: TRBJ1-3; v_gene: TRBV7-2; CDR3aa: CASSSGVSGNTIYF
len: 17; j_gene: TRBJ2-3; v_gene: TRBV29-1; CDR3aa: CSVEDSRIAGVGDTQYF
len: 15; j_gene: TRBJ2-2; v_gene: TRBV2; CDR3aa: CASREGLANTGELFF
len: 11; j_gene: TRBJ2-5; v_gene: TRBV5-6; CDR3aa: CASSLQETQYF
len: 15; j_gene: TRBJ1-5; v_gene: TRBV14; CDR3aa: CASSQVWGGPQPQHF
len: 14; j_gene: TRBJ2-2; v_gene: TRBV5-4; CDR3aa: CASSQTGYTGELFF
len: 14; j_gene: TRBJ1-1; v_gene: TRBV19; CDR3aa: CASSIGGRRAEAFF
len: 11; j_gene: TRBJ1-2; v_gene: TRBV28; CDR3aa: CASSYRAGYTF
len: 15; j_gene: TRBJ2-2; v_gene: TRBV5-4; CDR3aa: CASTKGGENTGELFF
len: 14; j_gene: TRBJ2-1; v_gene: TRBV5-1; CDR3aa: CASSLEGFYNEQFF
len: 15; j_gene: TRBJ1-6; v_gene: TRBV7-2; CDR3aa: CASSLEGGSGSPLHF
len: 15; j_gene: TRBJ2-5; v_gene: TRBV7-7; CDR3aa: CASSSSGGDQETQYF
len: 17; j_gene: TRBJ1-5; v_gene: TRBV29-1; CDR3aa: CSVDDEAQGSSNQPQHF
len: 14; j_gene: TRBJ2-5; v_gene: TRBV5-4; CDR3aa: CASSLWASQETQYF
len: 15; j_gene: TRBJ1-4; v_gene: TRBV27; CDR3aa: CASSESGTRNEKLFF
len: 13; j_gene: TRBJ2-2; v_gene: TRBV7-3; CDR3aa: CASSLGRTGELFF
len: 11; j_gene: TRBJ1-1; v_gene: TRBV28; CDR3aa: CASSLQGVAFF
len: 15; j_gene: TRBJ2-5; v_gene: TRBV27; CDR3aa: CASSFGTGPQETQYF
len: 15; j_gene: TRBJ2-4; v_gene: TRBV4-1; CDR3aa: CASSQVTLAKNIQYF
len: 13; j_gene: TRBJ2-5; v_gene: TRBV30; CDR3aa: CAWGTGGQETQYF
len: 15; j_gene: TRBJ1-6; v_gene: TRBV5-4; CDR3aa: CASSRAATVNSPLHF
len: 17; j_gene: TRBJ1-5; v_gene: TRBV21-1; CDR3aa: CASSKGVGVQGNQPQHF
len: 13; j_gene: TRBJ2-1; v_gene: TRBV19; CDR3aa: CASSQASYNEQFF